What follows are 8 T cell receptor beta chains derived from one specimen sequenced in a study of early T cells in non-severe SARS-CoV-2 infection. MiXCR was run by TCRdb on the 5' RACE reads, yielding one entry per CDR3 protein. The data show under 65,000 distinct CDR3 sequences, with roughly 12% seen just once and 9.1% held by the top ten. The sequencing sample was made of whole blood. These receptors were obtained from an adult who was a healthcare worker with PCR-confirmed SARS-CoV-2 infection or an uninfected control (not recorded which).

In this sample, this clonotype turned up a few times. The chain has TRBV20-1 and TRBJ1-4; TRBD1 aligns across 7 bases. Germline-derived CDR1 and CDR2 are DFQATT and SNEGSKA (reference sequence). The V gene end was trimmed by 2 bases and the J gene end by 8 bases; junction bases not matched to a gene: 2. The CDR3 extends over 12 amino acids. The chain's CDR3 is CSARRGQEKLFF. DNA for the CDR3: TGCAGTGCTAGAAGGGGGCAAGAAAAACTGTTTTTT.

This clonotype was found many times. The J gene is TRBJ2-4, the V gene TRBV30; the D is unclear. Germline V lookup: CDR1 GTSNPN, CDR2 SVGIG (reference sequence). The CDR3 covers 13 residues. Trimming stripped 0 bases from V and 7 bases from J, with 10 bases between. The CDR3 spells CAWSVGSGNIQYF. CDR3 coding DNA: TGTGCCTGGAGTGTTGGTTCCGGGAACATTCAGTACTTC.

This clonotype was picked up many times. This chain connects TRBV7-8 to TRBJ1-5; D perhaps matches TRBD1 (5 bases). The germline V gene encodes CDR1 SGHVS and CDR2 FQNEAQ. V dropped 1 base and J dropped 6 bases, with 25 bases sitting between them. The CDR3 consists of 19 residues. The CDR3 region is CASSLGGGDVRIRVQPQHF. The CDR3 nucleotides are TGTGCCAGCAGCTTAGGCGGCGGGGACGTGCGGATCAGGGTTCAGCCCCAGCATTTT.

V and J are TRBV5-5 and TRBJ2-6, with 8 bases lining up with TRBD1. V shed 4 bases and J 2 bases; nucleotides not matched to a gene: 8. Germline CDR1 reads SGHKS; CDR2 reads YYEKEE (reference sequence). This CDR3 is built from 17 residues. For the CDR3, the DNA is TGTGCCAGCAGCGATATCAGGGGGCGAACTGGGGCCAACGTCCTGACTTTC. Amino acids: CASSDIRGRTGANVLTF.

The V and J genes are TRBV27 and TRBJ2-3, with 8 nucleotides matching TRBD2. V lost 7 bases, J lost 1 base, and 7 bases stayed unmatched. Germline V gene lookup returns CDR1 MNHEY and CDR2 SMNVEV (reference sequence). The CDR3 covers 15 residues. The CDR3 is CASIRSGGRTDTQYF. Written as DNA, the CDR3 is TGTGCCAGCATAAGAAGCGGGGGCCGCACAGATACGCAGTATTTT.

This clonotype was counted ten times or more. This chain connects TRBV29-1 to TRBJ2-2, with a weak D call TRBD2 (6 bases). In germline, CDR1 is SQVTM, CDR2 ANQGSEA. The CDR3 length is 13 residues. The V gene lost 7 bases and the J gene lost 3 bases, with 12 bases spanning the gap. The CDR3 loop is CSASGLYTGELFF. DNA for the CDR3: TGCAGCGCTTCGGGACTTTACACCGGGGAGCTGTTTTTT.

This clonotype was seen at least ten times. The chain links TRBV15 to TRBJ2-1, with 10 bases matching TRBD2. Trimming cost V 5 bases and J 8 bases; bases outside gene matches: 9. Looked up from germline, CDR1 is LNHNV and CDR2 is YYDKDF (reference sequence). The CDR3 consists of 15 residues. CDR3 nucleotides: TGTGCCACCAGCTCCCAGCGGGGGGGCTTCTATGAGCAGTTCTTC. Translating gives CATSSQRGGFYEQFF.

V gene TRBV6-1 combines with J gene TRBJ1-2; a possible D gene is TRBD1 (5 bases). In germline, CDR1 is MNHNS, CDR2 SASEGT. V lost 10 bases to trimming and J lost 7 bases, with 16 bases between them. The CDR3 extends over 12 amino acids. In nucleotides, the CDR3 is TGTGCCACCGCCGGGGGGATGCGTGGCTACACCTTC. This codes for CATAGGMRGYTF.